Below are 8 T cell receptor beta chains sequenced from a single sample in a study of type 1 regulatory T cells. Antigens for these TCRs are unknown. TCRdb reprocessed the reads with MiXCR, giving one entry per CDR3 protein. The sample contains roughly 65,000 distinct CDR3 sequences, around 49% of which appear only once. Sample: cultured non-Tr1 T cells, either the whole culture or a sorted T cell fraction (not recorded which). The origin of the receptors is a human donor in good health.

Notes on this clonotype: A read error may account for a junction end that differs from germline. The chain couples TRBV4-1 to TRBJ1-2, with 7 bases aligning to TRBD1. This CDR3 region has 13 residues. Germline loops: CDR1 MGHRA, CDR2 YSYEKL. The CDR3 DNA follows: TGCGCCAGCAGCCAGGGACAGATCTATGGCTACATCTTC. It specifies CASSQGQIYGYIF.

This clonotype was seen a few times. This rearrangement joins TRBV6-2 or TRBV6-3 to TRBJ2-7, with TRBD2 as a possible D gene (6 bases). Germline V gene sequence: CDR1 MNHEY, CDR2 SVGEGT. This CDR3 is built from 13 residues. The V end lost 2 bases, the J end lost 4 bases, and 9 bases lay between the germline ends. The CDR3, as DNA: TGTGCCAGCAGTTACGCGGGACGGTACGAGCAGTACTTC. Protein product: CASSYAGRYEQYF.

The V gene is TRBV20-1, the J gene TRBJ1-5; D unresolved. Germline V lookup: CDR1 DFQATT, CDR2 SNEGSKA (reference sequence). The CDR3 has 14 amino acids. Trimming removed 3 bases from V and 0 bases from J, with 9 bases in between. Here the CDR3 DNA reads TGCAGTGCTAGGGGCAGGATTAGCAATCAGCCCCAGCATTTT. The encoded protein is CSARGRISNQPQHF.

The chain carries TRBV3-1 and TRBJ1-1; D perhaps matches TRBD1 (5 bases). The V end was cut by 3 bases, the J end by 4 bases, with 12 bases between. CDR1 LGHDT and CDR2 YNNKEL come from the germline V gene (reference sequence). CDR3 length: 14 residues. The CDR3 nucleotides are TGTGCCAGCAGCCAGTGGGGCGGGGGCACTGAAGCTTTCTTT. This sequence encodes CASSQWGGGTEAFF.

This clonotype was detected only a few times. The chain recombines TRBV4-1 with TRBJ1-2; 8 bases map to TRBD1. The ends lost 1 base at V and 8 bases at J; junction bases unmatched: 6. Germline V gene lookup returns CDR1 MGHRA and CDR2 YSYEKL. This CDR3 region has 14 residues. As DNA, the CDR3 is TGCGCCAGCAGCCAAGTCAACAGGGGGTCGGGCTACACCTTC. Translating gives CASSQVNRGSGYTF.

This chain links TRBV12-3 or TRBV12-4 with TRBJ1-5; 9 nucleotides agree with TRBD1. The CDR3 is 15 amino acids. V gave up 5 bases and J gave up 3 bases; unmatched junction bases: 5. This CDR3 is CASSPTGGINQPQHF. CDR3 coding DNA: TGTGCCAGCAGTCCGACAGGGGGGATCAATCAGCCCCAGCATTTT.

The chain is built from TRBV5-4 and TRBJ1-5, with D maybe TRBD1 (5 bases). Trimming stripped 4 bases from V and 7 bases from J, with 12 bases between. Germline-derived CDR1 and CDR2 are SGHNT and YYREEE (reference sequence). The CDR3 covers 13 residues. The CDR3 DNA is TGTGCCAGCAGCCCGGGGGTAGGACAGCCCCAGCATTTT. This codes for CASSPGVGQPQHF.

This chain uses TRBV28 with TRBJ2-5; no definite D call. The CDR3 length is 13 residues. CDR1 is MDHEN, CDR2 SYDVKM, per germline. Trimming removed 3 bases from V and 3 bases from J, with 8 bases in between. CDR3 bases: TGTGCCAGCAGTTTTCCGAATGAAGAGACCCAGTACTTC. Amino acids: CASSFPNEETQYF. Full variable domain (remainder filled in from reference TRBV28 and TRBJ2-5): DVKVTQSSRYLVKRTGEKVFLECVQDMDHENMFWYRQDPGLGLRLIYFSYDVKMKEKGDIPEGYSVSREKKERFSLILESASTNQTSMYLCASSFPNEETQYFGPGTRLLVL.